The clone carrying this T cell receptor beta chain was found many times. No antigen is known for it. The sample is drawn from a study of regulatory T cells in long-lasting Graves disease. Study-level findings and limits: TRBV28 was favored in persistent disease, as were TRBJ1-2 and TRBJ2-5. Results may be inaccurate due to the small sample size. Clonotypes that were public and shared totalled around 2,700 in persistent patients versus approximately 970 in new patients.

Researchers made TCR beta libraries by using iRepertoire HTBI primers and running Arm-PCR on CDR3 regions. TCRdb re-analysed the multiplex PCR reads in MiXCR, keeping a single row per CDR3 protein. Among hundreds of thousands of distinct CDR3 sequences listed, less than 20% were seen once. CDR1 is DFQATT and CDR2 is SNEGSKA in the germline V gene (reference sequence). V dropped 5 bases and J dropped 6 bases, with 20 bases sitting between them. The CDR3 is 14 residues long. Stated time point: newly diagnosed GD, antithyroid drugs for less than 3 months. From RNA extracted from PBMCs, the TCR library was made.

This clonotype was obtained from a female donor with Graves disease. The sample was peripheral blood mononuclear cells (PBMCs), taken at new diagnosis, from a patient treated with antithyroid drugs. The chain couples TRBV20-1 to TRBJ2-7, with D possibly matching TRBD1 (5 bases). The CDR3 region is CSAWGRALTREQYF. The CDR3 DNA reads TGCAGTGCTTGGGGCCGGGCCCTAACCCGCGAGCAGTACTTC.